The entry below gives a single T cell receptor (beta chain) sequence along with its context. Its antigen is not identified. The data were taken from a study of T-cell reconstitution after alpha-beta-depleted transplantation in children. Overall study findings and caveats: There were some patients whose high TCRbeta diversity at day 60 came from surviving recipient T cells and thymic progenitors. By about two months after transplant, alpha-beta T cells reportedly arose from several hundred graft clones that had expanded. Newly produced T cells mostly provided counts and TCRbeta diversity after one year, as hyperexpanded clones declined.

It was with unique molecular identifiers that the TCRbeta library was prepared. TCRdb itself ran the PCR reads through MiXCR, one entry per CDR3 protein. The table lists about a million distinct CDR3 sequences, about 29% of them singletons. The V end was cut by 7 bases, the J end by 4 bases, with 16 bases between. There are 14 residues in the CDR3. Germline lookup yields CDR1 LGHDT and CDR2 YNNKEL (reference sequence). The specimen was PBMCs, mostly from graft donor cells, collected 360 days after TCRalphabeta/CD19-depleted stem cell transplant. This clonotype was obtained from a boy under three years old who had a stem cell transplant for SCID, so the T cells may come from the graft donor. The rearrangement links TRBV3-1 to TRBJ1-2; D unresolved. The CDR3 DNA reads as TGTGCCAGCACCCGCGCGGGCGTCCTCTATGGCTACACCTTC. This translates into CASTRAGVLYGYTF.